These 28 T cell receptor beta chains came from one sample sequenced in a study of beta chain features in type 1 diabetes. General study points: Shorter TCRB CDR3s, moderately but significantly so, were found in Type 1 diabetes patients in all four CD4+ subsets.

The study reverse transcribed the entire isolated RNA, so it sequenced expressed TCRB transcripts. Clones were sequenced by immunoSEQ multiplex PCR, and TCRdb holds only the in-frame ones, with some missing. This sample yields approximately 150,000 clones, of which roughly 60% are seen a single time; around 0.08% belongs to the top ten. These TCRs' antigens remain unknown. The sample taken for sequencing was naive CD4+ T cells from blood. These receptor sequences come from a man in his thirties or forties with type 1 diabetes.

This clone has more than one count but fewer than ten. The gene calls are TRBV9 and TRBJ2-4, with TRBD1 as a possible D gene (5 bases). The V end lost 0 bases, the J end lost 6 bases, and 10 bases lay between the germline ends. The CDR3 consists of 14 residues. The V gene's germline CDR1 is SGDLS and CDR2 YYNGEE. In DNA form, the CDR3 reads TGTGCCAGCAGCGTAGGGACCAGGGTAAACATTCAGTACTTC. This translates into CASSVGTRVNIQYF.

Comment on this clone: At one end, the junction sequence differs from germline, possibly due to a read error. J is TRBJ1-3 and V is TRBV14; no definite D call. There are 13 residues in the CDR3. Germline V lookup: CDR1 SGHDN, CDR2 FVKESK. CDR3 bases: TGTGCCAGCAGCCAAGATCTGACACGAGGACCGAATTTT. Its protein is CASSQDLTRGPNF. The entire variable domain, with the rest obtained from reference TRBV14 and TRBJ1-3, is as follows: EAGVTQFPSHSVIEKGQTVTLRCDPISGHDNLYWYRRVMGKEIKFLLHFVKESKQDESGMPNNRFLAERTGGTYSTLKVQPAELEDSGVYFCASSQDLTRGPNFGEGSWLTVV.

This clone was recorded only once. The chain carries TRBV30 and TRBJ1-4; D uncertain. Germline V gene lookup returns CDR1 GTSNPN and CDR2 SVGIG (reference sequence). The germline V and J ends were trimmed by 3 bases and 3 bases, with 11 bases remaining between them. The CDR3 contains 14 residues. DNA for the CDR3: TGTGCCTGGAGGGCAAGGAGGGCTAATGAAAAACTGTTTTTT. Encoded protein: CAWRARRANEKLFF.

This clone has just a few counts. V and J are TRBV7-2 and TRBJ2-3; maybe TRBD2 (6 bases). Trimming removed 5 bases from V and 2 bases from J, with 14 bases in between. The germline V gene encodes CDR1 SGHTA and CDR2 FQGNSA. The CDR3 sequence is 15 residues long. CDR3: CASSTTGDHTDTQYF. CDR3 in DNA: TGTGCCAGCAGCACCACGGGGGACCACACAGATACGCAGTATTTT.

The V gene is TRBV9, the J gene TRBJ2-4; D is ambiguous. This CDR3 is built from 15 residues. V lost 0 bases, J lost 12 bases, and 19 bases lay in between. Germline CDR1 SGDLS, CDR2 YYNGEE. The DNA for the CDR3 is TGTGCCAGCAGCGTAGGGGTGGTAAGCCCCGTGGATCAGTACTTC. As protein: CASSVGVVSPVDQYF. The entire variable domain, with the rest obtained from reference TRBV9 and TRBJ2-4, is as follows: DSGVTQTPKHLITATGQRVTLRCSPRSGDLSVYWYQQSLDQGLQFLIQYYNGEERAKGNILERFSAQQFPDLHSELNLSSLELGDSALYFCASSVGVVSPVDQYFGAGTRLSVL.

The chain joins TRBV18 to TRBJ1-1, with 7 bases aligning to TRBD1. Trimming at V came to 4 bases and at J to 8 bases, leaving 7 bases not matched to a gene. The CDR3 consists of 13 residues. Germline V CDR1 and CDR2: KGHSH, LQKENI. The DNA for the CDR3 is TGTGCCAGCTCACTGGGACAGAGCATAGAAGCTTTCTTT. Translation gives CASSLGQSIEAFF.

This clone was found a few times. V gene TRBV6-5 combines with J gene TRBJ2-5; no clear D gene. Trimming removed 1 base from V and 1 base from J, with 4 bases in between. CDR3 size: 13 residues. CDR1 MNHEY and CDR2 SVGAGI come from the germline V gene. The CDR3 DNA follows: TGTGCCAGCAGTTACTTCGGCCAAGAGACCCAGTACTTC. Amino acids: CASSYFGQETQYF.

This chain connects TRBV9 to TRBJ1-1; D unresolved. From germline, CDR1 is SGDLS and CDR2 YYNGEE. Trimming took off 0 bases at V and 3 bases at J, with 15 bases between the two ends. The CDR3 covers 16 residues. CDR3: CASSVATRFPYTEAFF. The DNA for the CDR3 is TGTGCCAGCAGCGTAGCTACTCGGTTTCCGTACACTGAAGCTTTCTTT.

This rearrangement joins TRBV9 to TRBJ2-7; D unresolved. Germline values: CDR1 SGDLS, CDR2 YYNGEE. Trimming removed 6 bases from V and 2 bases from J, with 12 bases in between. This CDR3 spans 13 amino acids. Here the CDR3 reads CASKPGGAYEQYF. CDR3 bases: TGTGCCAGCAAACCCGGTGGGGCCTACGAGCAGTACTTC.

This chain joins TRBV28 and TRBJ2-1; TRBD1 aligns across 7 bases. The CDR3 has 14 residues. The germline V gene encodes CDR1 MDHEN and CDR2 SYDVKM. V lost 6 bases to trimming and J lost 6 bases; unmatched junction nucleotides: 8. The CDR3 region is CASSIPGTVNEQFF. As DNA, the CDR3 is TGTGCCAGCAGCATTCCAGGGACAGTCAATGAGCAGTTCTTC.

CDR3 coding DNA: TGTGCCAGCAGGGTCGAGGGCGTCACAGATACGCAGTATTTT. The encoded protein is CASRVEGVTDTQYF. V and J are TRBV2 and TRBJ2-3; a possible D gene is TRBD2 (5 bases). The germline V gene encodes CDR1 SNHLY and CDR2 FYNNEI. Trimming removed 6 bases at V and 2 bases at J, with 12 bases between. The CDR3 has 14 residues.

The chain uses TRBV25-1 and TRBJ1-2; no firm D call. Trimming shortened V by 1 base and J by 6 bases, and 15 bases separated the two germline ends. The CDR3 runs to 15 residues. Germline loops: CDR1 MGHDK, CDR2 SYGVNS. The CDR3 protein is CASSELREGKDGYTF. CDR3 nucleotide sequence: TGTGCCAGCAGTGAATTACGGGAGGGTAAAGATGGCTACACCTTC.

This sequence joins TRBV29-1 and TRBJ2-7; 8 bases are shared with TRBD1. The germline CDR1 and CDR2 sequences are SQVTM and ANQGSEA. Trimming cost V 1 base and J 7 bases; bases outside gene matches: 3. The CDR3 consists of 12 residues. CDR3 protein: CSVEGQGREQYF. Here the CDR3 DNA reads TGCAGCGTTGAAGGACAGGGGAGGGAGCAGTACTTC.

A word on this clone: Its ends do not fully match the called genes, so a read error is possible. This chain connects TRBV5-6 to TRBJ1-6; the D is unclear. The germline CDR1 and CDR2 sequences are SGHDT and YYEEEE. This CDR3 is 11 amino acids long. The CDR3 reads CASTLMGPLHF. The CDR3 DNA sequence: TGTGCCAGCACCTTGATGGGACCCCTCCACTTT.

This sequence joins TRBV7-6 and TRBJ2-5; D perhaps matches TRBD2 (5 bases). The CDR3 contains 13 residues. V was pared by 5 bases and J by 2 bases, with 9 bases between. The germline V gene encodes CDR1 SGHVS and CDR2 FNYEAQ. The CDR3, as DNA: TGTGCCAGCAGCACTCGACTACAAGAGACCCAGTACTTC. Amino acids: CASSTRLQETQYF.

V usage is TRBV18 and J usage is TRBJ1-1; 7 bases map to TRBD1. The CDR3 length is 15 residues. Germline CDR1 reads KGHSH; CDR2 reads LQKENI. The trim removed 2 bases at V and 1 base at J, leaving 4 bases unmatched. The CDR3 loop reads CASSPAGQRNTEAFF. The CDR3 DNA follows: TGTGCCAGCTCACCAGCGGGACAGAGGAACACTGAAGCTTTCTTT.

The V gene is TRBV9, the J gene TRBJ1-2; the D is unclear. Trimming removed 4 bases from V and 4 bases from J, with 14 bases in between. The CDR3 has 14 amino acids. Germline lookup yields CDR1 SGDLS and CDR2 YYNGEE. Here the CDR3 reads CASSRQGGFYGYTF. Written as DNA, the CDR3 is TGTGCCAGCAGCCGCCAAGGCGGGTTCTATGGCTACACCTTC.

The J gene is TRBJ2-5, the V gene TRBV4-2, with 11 bases matching TRBD2. Germline V gene sequence: CDR1 LGHNA, CDR2 YNFKEQ. There are 15 residues in the CDR3. V lost 3 bases to trimming and J lost 2 bases; unmatched junction nucleotides: 2. CDR3 protein: CASSQTSGAQETQYF. In DNA form, the CDR3 reads TGTGCCAGCAGCCAGACTAGCGGGGCACAAGAGACCCAGTACTTC.

This clone was found a few times. The chain uses TRBV19 and TRBJ2-1; 12 bases line up with TRBD2. The CDR3 has 15 amino acids. Germline lookup yields CDR1 LNHDA and CDR2 SQIVND (reference sequence). J lost 4 bases, V lost 11 bases, and 9 bases had no gene match. The CDR3 here is CAVRYGTSGYNEQFF. The CDR3 DNA is TGTGCCGTCAGGTACGGGACTAGCGGGTACAATGAGCAGTTCTTC.

The chain recombines TRBV20-1 with TRBJ1-2; no reliable D call. The CDR3 is 11 residues long. V was clipped by 8 bases and J by 4 bases, with 11 bases between them. Per the germline V gene, CDR1 is DFQATT and CDR2 is SNEGSKA (reference sequence). The DNA of the CDR3 is TGCAGTCCAAACGGGAGCTATGGCTACACCTTC. Translating it yields CSPNGSYGYTF.

This clone has only one observation. Here the CDR3 DNA reads TGTGCCAGCAGTCCGGCAGGGGACTATAATTCACCCCTCCACTTT. Encoded protein: CASSPAGDYNSPLHF. The chain combines TRBV2 with TRBJ1-6, with TRBD1 as a possible D gene (6 bases). The CDR3 is made up of 15 amino acids. CDR1 SNHLY and CDR2 FYNNEI come from the germline V gene. Trimming cost V 5 bases and J 3 bases, with 11 bases left between them. Full variable domain (rest looked up from reference TRBV2 and TRBJ1-6): EPEVTQTPSHQVTQMGQEVILRCVPISNHLYFYWYRQILGQKVEFLVSFYNNEISEKSEIFDDQFSVERPDGSNFTLKIRSTKLEDSAMYFCASSPAGDYNSPLHFGNGTRLTVT.

The chain has TRBV11-2 and TRBJ2-7; D remains ambiguous. Trimming left V 4 bases short and J 6 bases short, with 10 bases between. CDR3 length: 12 amino acids. CDR1 and CDR2 (germline): SGHAT, FQNNGV. For the CDR3, the DNA is TGTGCCAGCAGCTCCAACTCTGCCGAGCAGTACTTC. Translation gives CASSSNSAEQYF. Using reference TRBV11-2 and TRBJ2-7 for the parts outside the CDR3, the full variable domain is EAGVAQSPRYKIIEKRQSVAFWCNPISGHATLYWYQQILGQGPKLLIQFQNNGVVDDSQLPKDRFSAERLKGVDSTLKIQPAKLEDSAVYLCASSSNSAEQYFGPGTRLTVT.

Written as DNA, the CDR3 is TGTGCCAGCAGCGCACAGGTAGTAAATTCACCCCTCCACTTT. Its translation: CASSAQVVNSPLHF. This sequence joins TRBV9 and TRBJ1-6; a possible D gene is TRBD1 (5 bases). V gave up 3 bases and J gave up 7 bases, with 11 bases separating them. Germline assignment: CDR1 SGDLS and CDR2 YYNGEE. The CDR3 is 14 amino acids.

Here the CDR3 reads CAISVDAAKGSTYF. Here the CDR3 DNA reads TGTGCCATCAGTGTGGACGCTGCGAAGGGATCTACGTACTTC. The chain joins TRBV10-3 to TRBJ2-7; D gene unclear. CDR1 is ENHRY, CDR2 SYGVKD, per germline. The CDR3 totals 14 residues. The V and J ends lost 4 bases and 12 bases respectively, with 22 bases between them.

The table lists this clone with a few counts. The chain uses TRBV7-2 and TRBJ2-7; D is perhaps TRBD1 or TRBD2 (5 bases each). There are 15 residues in the CDR3. V lost 5 bases and J 1 base, leaving 15 bases between the germline ends. The V gene's germline CDR1 is SGHTA and CDR2 FQGNSA. The chain's CDR3 is CASSVRWDASYEQYF. In DNA form, the CDR3 reads TGTGCCAGCAGCGTGCGGTGGGACGCGTCCTACGAGCAGTACTTC.

V is TRBV4-1 and J is TRBJ1-1, with D perhaps matching TRBD1 (6 bases). Germline V lookup: CDR1 MGHRA, CDR2 YSYEKL. V was pared by 0 bases and J by 2 bases, with 16 bases between. This CDR3 has 17 amino acids. DNA for the CDR3: TGCGCCAGCAGCCAAGAACAGGGTTTGGGGCCAAACACTGAAGCTTTCTTT. This sequence encodes CASSQEQGLGPNTEAFF.

V gene TRBV9 combines with J gene TRBJ2-2, with 11 bases identical to TRBD1. This CDR3 contains 17 residues. Germline CDR1 reads SGDLS; CDR2 reads YYNGEE. The V gene end was trimmed by 0 bases and the J gene end by 3 bases; junction bases not matched to a gene: 4. The CDR3 region is CASSVGTGGLYTGELFF. The CDR3 nucleotides are TGTGCCAGCAGCGTAGGGACAGGGGGCTTATACACCGGGGAGCTGTTTTTT.

This clone was detected only a few times. This rearrangement joins TRBV7-2 to TRBJ2-5; 8 positions agree with TRBD2. The CDR3 spans 14 residues. Trimming at V came to 6 bases and at J to 1 base, leaving 4 bases not matched to a gene. CDR1 SGHTA and CDR2 FQGNSA come from the germline V gene. The CDR3 DNA sequence: TGTGCCAGCAGGATAGCGGGGTCCCAAGAGACCCAGTACTTC. It encodes CASRIAGSQETQYF. Combining the CDR3 with reference TRBV7-2 and TRBJ2-5 gives the whole variable domain GAGVSQSPSNKVTEKGKDVELRCDPISGHTALYWYRQSLGQGLEFLIYFQGNSAPDKSGLPSDRFSAERTGGSVSTLTIQRTQQEDSAVYLCASRIAGSQETQYFGPGTRLLVL.